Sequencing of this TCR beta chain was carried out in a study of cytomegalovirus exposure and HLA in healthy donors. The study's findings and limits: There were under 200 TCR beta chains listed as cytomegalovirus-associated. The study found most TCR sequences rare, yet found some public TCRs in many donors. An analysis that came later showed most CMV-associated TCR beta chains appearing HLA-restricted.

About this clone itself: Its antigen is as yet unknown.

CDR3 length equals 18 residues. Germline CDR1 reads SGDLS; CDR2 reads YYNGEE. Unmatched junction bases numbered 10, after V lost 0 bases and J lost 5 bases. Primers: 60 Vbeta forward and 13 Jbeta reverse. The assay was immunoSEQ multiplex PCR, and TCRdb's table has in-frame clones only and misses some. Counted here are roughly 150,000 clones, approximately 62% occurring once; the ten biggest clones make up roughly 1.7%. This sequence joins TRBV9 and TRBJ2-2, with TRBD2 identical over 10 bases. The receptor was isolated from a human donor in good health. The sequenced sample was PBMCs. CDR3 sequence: CASSVVSSGRRGTGELFF. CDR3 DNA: TGTGCCAGCAGCGTAGTGTCTAGCGGGAGAAGGGGAACCGGGGAGCTGTTTTTT.